This T cell receptor (beta chain) was found in a study of T cell repertoires in cytomegalovirus infection. TCRdb independently ran MiXCR on the reads; one entry per CDR3 protein. The data hold fewer than 1,000,000 distinct CDR3 sequences, with roughly 31% observed a single time. Details on this clonotype: The antigen is unknown.

Study-wide results and caveats: Ex vivo, HLA-C-restricted CMV-specific TCR beta clonotypes prevailed over the rest of the response.

The J segment lost 6 bases and the V segment lost 0 bases, leaving 9 bases of the junction unmatched. The CDR3 spans 17 residues. CDR1 and CDR2 from the germline V gene are LNHNV and YYDKDF (reference sequence). This rearrangement joins TRBV15 to TRBJ2-1, with 9 bases lining up with TRBD1. Source: cultured CD8+ T cells from PBMCs, taken from culture after CMV antigen stimulation. This TCR was sampled from a human donor in good health (CMV status not recorded). Some clones in this sample may be carry-over from other donors' samples. The CDR3 is CATSRDKGDRVSNEQFF. For the CDR3, the DNA is TGTGCCACCAGCAGAGATAAGGGGGACAGGGTTAGCAATGAGCAGTTCTTC.